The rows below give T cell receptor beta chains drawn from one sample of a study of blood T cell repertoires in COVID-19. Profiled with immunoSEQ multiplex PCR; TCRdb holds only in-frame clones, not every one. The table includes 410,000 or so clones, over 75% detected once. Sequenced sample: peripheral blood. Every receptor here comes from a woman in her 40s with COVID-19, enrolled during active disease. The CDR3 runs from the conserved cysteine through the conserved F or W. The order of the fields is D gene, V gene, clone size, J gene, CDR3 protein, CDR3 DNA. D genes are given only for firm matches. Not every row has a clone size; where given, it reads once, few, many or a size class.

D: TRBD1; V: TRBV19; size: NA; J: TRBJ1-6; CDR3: CASSIGQGNSPLHF; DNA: TGTGCCAGTAGTATAGGACAGGGGAATTCACCCCTCCACTTT
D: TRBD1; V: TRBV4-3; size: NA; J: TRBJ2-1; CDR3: CASSQERGPSYNEQFF; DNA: TGCGCCAGCAGCCAAGAGAGGGGGCCCTCTTACAATGAGCAGTTCTTC
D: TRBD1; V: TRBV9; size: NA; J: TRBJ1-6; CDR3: CASSGGQGYNSPLHF; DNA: TGTGCCAGCAGCGGCGGACAGGGGTATAATTCACCCCTCCACTTT
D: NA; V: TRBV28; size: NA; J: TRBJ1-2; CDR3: CASSTPGASRDRINYGYTF; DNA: TGTGCCAGCAGTACCCCGGGTGCGTCGCGGGATAGGATTAACTATGGCTACACCTTC
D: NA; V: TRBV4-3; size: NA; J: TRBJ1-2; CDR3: CASSQDLAAVAAYGYTF; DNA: TGCGCCAGCAGCCAAGATTTGGCGGCGGTTGCCGCCTATGGCTACACCTTC
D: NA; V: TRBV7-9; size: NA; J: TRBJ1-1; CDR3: CASSLDRFEAFF; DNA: TGTGCCAGCAGCTTAGACAGGTTTGAAGCTTTCTTT
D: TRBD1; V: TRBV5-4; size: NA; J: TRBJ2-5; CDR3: CASSFRQGAAETQYF; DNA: TGTGCCAGCAGCTTTCGACAGGGGGCGGCGGAGACCCAGTACTTC
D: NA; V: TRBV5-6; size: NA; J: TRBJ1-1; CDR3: CASSYGRNTEAFF; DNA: TGTGCCAGCAGCTACGGGAGGAACACTGAAGCTTTCTTT
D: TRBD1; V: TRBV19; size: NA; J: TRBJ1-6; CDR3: CASTTLVRGNSPLHF; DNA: TGTGCCAGTACCACGTTGGTCAGGGGGAATTCACCCCTCCACTTT
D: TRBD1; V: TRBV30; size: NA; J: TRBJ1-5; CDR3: CAWSVAGGPGRKMHF; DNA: TGTGCCTGGAGTGTAGCAGGGGGACCGGGCCGAAAGATGCATTTT
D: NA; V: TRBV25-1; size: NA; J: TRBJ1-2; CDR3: CASSDPGYGYTF; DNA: TGTGCCAGCAGTGACCCAGGCTATGGCTACACCTTC
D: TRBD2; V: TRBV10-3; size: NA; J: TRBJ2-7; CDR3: CAITSGGYSYEQYF; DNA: TGTGCCATCACCTCGGGGGGGTACTCCTACGAGCAGTACTTC
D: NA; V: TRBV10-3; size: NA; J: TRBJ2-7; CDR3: CAIRETVGEQYF; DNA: TGTGCCATCAGAGAGACGGTCGGCGAGCAGTACTTC
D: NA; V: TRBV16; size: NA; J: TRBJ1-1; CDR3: CASSVQGRDTEAFF; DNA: TGTGCCAGCAGCGTACAGGGAAGGGACACTGAAGCTTTCTTT
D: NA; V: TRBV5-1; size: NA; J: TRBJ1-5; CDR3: CASYTDPYQPQHF; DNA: TGCGCCAGCTACACAGACCCATATCAGCCCCAGCATTTT
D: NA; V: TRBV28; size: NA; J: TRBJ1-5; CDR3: CASSWGSGHDQPQHF; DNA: TGTGCCAGCAGTTGGGGCTCAGGGCATGATCAGCCCCAGCATTTT
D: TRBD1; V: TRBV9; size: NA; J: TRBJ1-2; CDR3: CASSVGQGAFYGYTF; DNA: TGTGCCAGCAGCGTAGGGCAGGGGGCGTTCTATGGCTACACCTTC
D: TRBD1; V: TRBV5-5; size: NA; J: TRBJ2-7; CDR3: CASSLGTGGLYEQYF; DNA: TGTGCCAGCAGCTTGGGGACAGGGGGACTTTACGAGCAGTACTTC
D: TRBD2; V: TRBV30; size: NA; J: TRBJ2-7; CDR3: CAWSGTAGLAGLGLYEQYF; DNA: TGTGCCTGGAGTGGAACGGCGGGGCTAGCGGGACTCGGCTTATACGAGCAGTACTTC
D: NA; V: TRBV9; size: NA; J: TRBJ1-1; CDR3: CASSVSEMNTEAFF; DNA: TGTGCCAGCAGCGTATCAGAAATGAACACTGAAGCTTTCTTT
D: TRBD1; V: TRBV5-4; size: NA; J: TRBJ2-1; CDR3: CASSPWSGQVNEQFF; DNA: TGTGCCAGCAGCCCGTGGTCGGGACAGGTGAATGAGCAGTTCTTC
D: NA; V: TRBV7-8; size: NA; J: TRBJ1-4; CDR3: CASSLGLRPNEKLFF; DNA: TGTGCCAGCAGCCTGGGACTACGGCCTAATGAAAAACTGTTTTTT
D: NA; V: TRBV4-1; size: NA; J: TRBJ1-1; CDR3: CASSQAPTGTNTEAFF; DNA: TGCGCCAGCAGCCAAGCCCCGACCGGGACAAACACTGAAGCTTTCTTT
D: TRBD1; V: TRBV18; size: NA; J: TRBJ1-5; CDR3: CASSPYPGTVSNQPQHF; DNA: TGTGCCAGCTCACCATATCCGGGGACAGTTAGCAATCAGCCCCAGCATTTT
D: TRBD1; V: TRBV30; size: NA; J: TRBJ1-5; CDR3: CAWSVRQGGQPQHF; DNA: TGTGCCTGGAGTGTAAGACAGGGAGGACAGCCCCAGCATTTT
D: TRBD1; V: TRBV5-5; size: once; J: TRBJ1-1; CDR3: CASSFRGRNTEAFF; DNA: TGTGCCAGCAGCTTCAGGGGGCGGAACACTGAAGCTTTCTTT
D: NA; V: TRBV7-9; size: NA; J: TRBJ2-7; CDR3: CASSLSQGVAYEQYF; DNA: TGTGCCAGCAGCTTGTCACAGGGAGTCGCTTACGAGCAGTACTTC
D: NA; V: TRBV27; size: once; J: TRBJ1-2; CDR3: CASSLRAGTNYGYTF; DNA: TGTGCCAGCAGTTTACGGGCAGGGACAAACTATGGCTACACCTTC
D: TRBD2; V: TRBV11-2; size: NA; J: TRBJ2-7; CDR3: CASSLGGSSYEQYF; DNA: TGTGCCAGCAGCTTGGGCGGGAGCTCCTACGAGCAGTACTTC
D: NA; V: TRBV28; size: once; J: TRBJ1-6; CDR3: CASTQGRSPLHF; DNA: TGTGCCAGCACTCAGGGTCGGTCACCCCTCCACTTT
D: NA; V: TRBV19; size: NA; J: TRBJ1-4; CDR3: CASRTAPTNEKLFF; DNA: TGTGCCAGTAGGACAGCACCAACTAATGAAAAACTGTTTTTT
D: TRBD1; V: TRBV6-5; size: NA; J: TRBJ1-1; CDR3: CASSYLLTGPNTEAFF; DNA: TGTGCCAGCAGTTACCTTTTGACAGGGCCGAACACTGAAGCTTTCTTT
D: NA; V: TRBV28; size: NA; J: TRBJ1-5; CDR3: CASTTRTVYSNQPQHF; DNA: TGTGCCAGCACCACTCGGACAGTCTATAGCAATCAGCCCCAGCATTTT
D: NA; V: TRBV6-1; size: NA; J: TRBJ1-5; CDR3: CASSVSTGRSNQPQHF; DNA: TGTGCCAGCAGTGTTTCGACAGGACGTAGCAATCAGCCCCAGCATTTT
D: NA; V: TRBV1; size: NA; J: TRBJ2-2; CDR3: CTSSLSNTGELFF; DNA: TGCACCAGCAGCCTGAGTAACACCGGGGAGCTGTTTTTT
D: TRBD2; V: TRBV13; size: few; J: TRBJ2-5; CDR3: CASSLGWLGGTETQYF; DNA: TGTGCCAGCAGCTTAGGTTGGCTCGGGGGGACGGAGACCCAGTACTTC
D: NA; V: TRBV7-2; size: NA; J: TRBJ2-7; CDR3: CASSPNRRGVSYEQYF; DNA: TGTGCCAGCAGCCCTAACAGGAGGGGCGTGTCCTACGAGCAGTACTTC
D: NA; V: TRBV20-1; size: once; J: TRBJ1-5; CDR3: CSASGQGFIRPQHF; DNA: TGCAGTGCTAGTGGGCAGGGGTTTATCAGGCCCCAGCATTTT
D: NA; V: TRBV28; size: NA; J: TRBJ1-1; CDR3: CASRREQGFDTEAFF; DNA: TGTGCCAGCAGACGCGAGCAGGGGTTTGACACTGAAGCTTTCTTT
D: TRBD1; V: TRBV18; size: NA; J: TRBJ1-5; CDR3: CASSLPGQGNQPQHF; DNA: TGTGCCAGCTCACTCCCGGGACAGGGAAATCAGCCCCAGCATTTT
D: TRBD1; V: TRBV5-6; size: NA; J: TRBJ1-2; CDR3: CASSLRGGSDIYGYTF; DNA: TGTGCCAGCAGCTTGCGAGGGGGCTCCGATATATATGGCTACACCTTC
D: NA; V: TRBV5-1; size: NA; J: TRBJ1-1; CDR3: CASSLVLPTHNTEAFF; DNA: TGCGCCAGCAGCTTGGTGTTACCGACTCACAACACTGAAGCTTTCTTT
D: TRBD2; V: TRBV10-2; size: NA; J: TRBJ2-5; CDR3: CASSDELAGEETQYF; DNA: TGCGCCAGCAGTGACGAACTAGCGGGGGAAGAGACCCAGTACTTC
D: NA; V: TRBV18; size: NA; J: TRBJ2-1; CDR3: CASSPPAGLRYNEQFF; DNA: TGTGCCAGCTCTCCACCAGCAGGGTTGAGGTACAATGAGCAGTTCTTC
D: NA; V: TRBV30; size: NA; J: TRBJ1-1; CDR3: CAWSVLSEAFF; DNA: TGTGCCTGGAGTGTTCTATCTGAAGCTTTCTTT
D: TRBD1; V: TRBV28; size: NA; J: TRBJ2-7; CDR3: CASSVTGLSYEQYF; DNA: TGTGCCAGCAGTGTGACAGGGCTATCCTACGAGCAGTACTTC
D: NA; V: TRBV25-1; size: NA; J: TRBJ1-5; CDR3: CASSESGSNQPQHF; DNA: TGTGCCAGCAGTGAATCAGGGAGCAATCAGCCCCAGCATTTT
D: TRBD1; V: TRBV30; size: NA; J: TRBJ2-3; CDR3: CAWRGTGRGNTQYF; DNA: TGTGCCTGGAGGGGGACAGGGCGGGGAAATACGCAGTATTTT
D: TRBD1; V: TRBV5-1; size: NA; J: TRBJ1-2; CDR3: CASSLSGTGSNYGYTF; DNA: TGCGCCAGCAGCTTGAGTGGGACAGGGTCTAACTATGGCTACACCTTC